Each of the 12 T cell receptor beta chains below was sequenced from the same sample in a study of memory CD8 T cells in hepatitis C reinfection. Sample time point: peak reinfection, 3 to 8 weeks after reinfection detection. TCR sequencing was done directly ex vivo on sorted cells, without expansion in vitro. Repertoires were generated with immunoSEQ multiplex PCR, while TCRdb's copy carries only in-frame clones and drops some. This table has 35,000 to 50,000 clones, around 89% appearing once. Sequencing was carried out using naive CD8+ T cells sorted from blood. The receptor set was obtained from a man aged 18 to 29 with hepatitis C virus infection.

V gene TRBV7-9 combines with J gene TRBJ1-1, with 7 bases identical to TRBD1. CDR1 is SEHNR and CDR2 is FQNEAQ in the germline V gene (reference sequence). After removal of 0 bases from V and 8 bases from J, the junction contained 6 bases not matched to a gene. The length of the CDR3 is 14 residues. The CDR3 here is CASSLARRGLEAFF. The CDR3 DNA sequence: TGTGCCAGCAGCTTAGCGCGGAGGGGGCTAGAAGCTTTCTTT.

The CDR3 spells CASSSGGGNEQFF. The CDR3 DNA follows: TGTGCCAGCAGCTCCGGGGGGGGCAATGAGCAGTTCTTC. The chain has TRBV9 and TRBJ2-1; the match to TRBD2 covers 8 bases. Germline-derived CDR1 and CDR2 are SGDLS and YYNGEE. This CDR3 is 13 amino acids long. With V trimmed by 4 bases and J by 6 bases, 3 bases remained unmatched.

The CDR3 loop reads CASSRQGSYEQYV. In DNA form, the CDR3 reads TGTGCCAGCAGTCGACAGGGGTCCTACGAGCAGTACGTC. The chain links TRBV6-1 to TRBJ2-7; TRBD1 matches at 8 bases. Germline lookup yields CDR1 MNHNS and CDR2 SASEGT. V was clipped by 5 bases and J by 1 base; unmatched bases: 1. CDR3 size: 13 residues.

In this sample, this clone turned up a few times. This chain links TRBV5-1 with TRBJ1-6; 9 bases line up with TRBD1. V was pared by 0 bases and J by 6 bases, with 13 bases of the junction left unmatched. Germline-derived CDR1 and CDR2 are SGHRS and YFSETQ. The CDR3 has 19 amino acids. CDR3: CASSLGVSGQGPSNSPLHF. The CDR3 region has the DNA TGCGCCAGCAGCTTGGGGGTCTCGGGACAGGGACCTTCTAATTCACCCCTCCACTTT.

The chain is built from TRBV28 and TRBJ2-5; 7 bases are a match to TRBD2. The length of the CDR3 is 17 residues. Germline V gene data show CDR1 as MDHEN and CDR2 as SYDVKM. The junction had 15 bases not matched to a gene; V was cut back by 6 bases and J by 2 bases. CDR3 sequence (DNA): TGTGCCAGCAGCCTATCGTTAATGGGGGGGGTACAAGAGACCCAGTACTTC. Its translation is CASSLSLMGGVQETQYF.

This clone was recorded a few times. One end of the junction is discordant with germline, which a read error may explain. The chain uses TRBV29-1 and TRBJ1-2; D unresolved. CDR1 is SQVTM and CDR2 is ANQGSEA in the germline V gene. This CDR3 contains 12 residues. The DNA of the CDR3 is TGCAGCGTTGAACTTGACAACTCTGGCTACACCTTC. The encoded protein is CSVELDNSGYTF. The whole variable domain, remainder taken from reference TRBV29-1 and TRBJ1-2, is SAVISQKPSRDICQRGTSLTIQCQVDSQVTMMFWYRQQPGQSLTLIATANQGSEATYESGFVIDKFPISRPNLTFSTLTVSNMSPEDSSIYLCSVELDNSGYTFGSGTRLTVV.

The V gene is TRBV4-2, the J gene TRBJ1-1, with a possible D match to TRBD1 (6 bases). This CDR3 has 14 amino acids. Trimming cost V 0 bases and J 3 bases, with 8 bases left between them. Germline values: CDR1 LGHNA, CDR2 YNFKEQ. This CDR3 is CASSQEGGYTEAFF. CDR3 in DNA: TGTGCCAGCAGCCAAGAAGGGGGATACACTGAAGCTTTCTTT.

CDR3: CASSQDDGQPQHF. DNA of the CDR3: TGCGCCAGCAGCCAAGACGACGGGCAGCCCCAGCATTTT. The chain joins TRBV4-3 to TRBJ1-5; D is unclear. The length of the CDR3 is 13 residues. Between the trimmed V and J ends, which lost 0 bases and 7 bases, there was a span of 7 bases. Germline V CDR1 and CDR2: LGHNA, YSLEER.

The genes are TRBV11-2 and TRBJ1-2; TRBD1 agrees at 8 bases. This CDR3 region has 13 residues. Germline V gene data show CDR1 as SGHAT and CDR2 as FQNNGV. V lost 5 bases to trimming and J lost 5 bases; unmatched junction nucleotides: 4. CDR3 sequence (DNA): TGTGCCAGCAGCCAGACAGGGGCATATGGCTACACCTTC. Translating gives CASSQTGAYGYTF.

The chain is built from TRBV19 and TRBJ2-2; D uncertain. The CDR3 length is 14 residues. V was shortened by 5 bases and J by 1 base, with 8 bases between the two germline ends. Germline CDR1 is LNHDA and CDR2 is SQIVND (reference sequence). CDR3 DNA: TGTGCCAGTAGTTGGGCCGGGAACACCGGGGAGCTGTTTTTT. Encoded protein: CASSWAGNTGELFF.

The chain couples TRBV6-6 to TRBJ1-1; D possibly corresponds to TRBD1 (6 bases). Trimming shortened V by 7 bases and J by 3 bases, and 12 bases separated the two germline ends. The CDR3 length is 13 residues. Germline-derived CDR1 and CDR2 are MNHNY and SVGAGI (reference sequence). The CDR3 bases are TGTGCCAGCACCTTGGCAGGGGACACTGAAGCTTTCTTT. Its translation is CASTLAGDTEAFF.

The rearrangement uses TRBV7-9 and TRBJ2-3; the D is unclear. CDR3 length: 12 amino acids. V gave up 1 base and J gave up 4 bases, with 3 bases separating them. Germline V gene data show CDR1 as SEHNR and CDR2 as FQNEAQ (reference sequence). The CDR3 loop is CASSLGADTQYF. The DNA of the CDR3 is TGTGCCAGCAGCTTAGGCGCAGATACGCAGTATTTT.